A selection of T cell receptor beta chains follows, all from one sample in a study of liver allograft versus peripheral blood T cells. TCRdb re-called the reads with MiXCR, one entry per CDR3 protein. The sample carries around 10,000 distinct CDR3 sequences, about 18% recorded once. The receptor source for this set is a human patient who had a liver transplant. Some of the T cells may derive from the graft donor. Each CDR3 is given with its conserved first and last residue. The order of the fields is CDR3 DNA, CDR3 protein, clone size, J gene, D gene, V gene. The D gene is left open where the match is weak. Size is omitted from some rows. Given values are once, few, many or a class for expanded clones.

TGTGCCAGCAGTTTAACAGCCGAAAACTATGGCTACACCTTC	CASSLTAENYGYTF	.	TRBJ1-2	.	TRBV12-3/TRBV12-4
TGTGCCACCAGAGACCGGGACAAGTTCAATGAGCAGTTCTTC	CATRDRDKFNEQFF	medium-sized	TRBJ2-1	.	TRBV19
TGTGCCAGTAAAACCGGGACAGATTACAATGAGCAGTTCTTC	CASKTGTDYNEQFF	medium-sized	TRBJ2-1	TRBD1	TRBV19
TGTGCCAGCAGCTTTACAGCGGGGGGCTTTGGCTCCTACGAGCAGTACTTC	CASSFTAGGFGSYEQYF	few	TRBJ2-7	TRBD2	TRBV5-6
TGCAGTTCCAGTCCTAAAGGCGCAGAGCTGTTTTTT	CSSSPKGAELFF	.	TRBJ2-2	.	TRBV20-1
TGTGCCAGCAGCCCGGTGGGAGGGGGAGGGAGCACTGAAGCTTTCTTT	CASSPVGGGGSTEAFF	medium-sized	TRBJ1-1	.	TRBV5-6
TGTGCCAGCTCCCCTACAGGGGATGTGGGCAATCAGCCCCAGCATTTT	CASSPTGDVGNQPQHF	few	TRBJ1-5	TRBD1	TRBV18
TGCAGTGCCTATCAACAGGGGGCAGAGGCTTTCTTT	CSAYQQGAEAFF	.	TRBJ1-1	TRBD1	TRBV20-1
TGTGCCATCAGGGGACAGGGAGGTGTCTCTGGAAACACCATATATTTT	CAIRGQGGVSGNTIYF	many	TRBJ1-3	TRBD1	TRBV10-3
TGCAGCGTCATGGACAGGCCTAATGAGCAGTTCTTC	CSVMDRPNEQFF	medium-sized	TRBJ2-1	TRBD1	TRBV29-1
TGTGCCAGCAGCTCCACTGGGGGGAACACTGAAGCTTTCTTT	CASSSTGGNTEAFF	few	TRBJ1-1	.	TRBV7-9
TGTGCCAGCACCACGGGAGATACGCAGTATTTT	CASTTGDTQYF	.	TRBJ2-3	.	TRBV28